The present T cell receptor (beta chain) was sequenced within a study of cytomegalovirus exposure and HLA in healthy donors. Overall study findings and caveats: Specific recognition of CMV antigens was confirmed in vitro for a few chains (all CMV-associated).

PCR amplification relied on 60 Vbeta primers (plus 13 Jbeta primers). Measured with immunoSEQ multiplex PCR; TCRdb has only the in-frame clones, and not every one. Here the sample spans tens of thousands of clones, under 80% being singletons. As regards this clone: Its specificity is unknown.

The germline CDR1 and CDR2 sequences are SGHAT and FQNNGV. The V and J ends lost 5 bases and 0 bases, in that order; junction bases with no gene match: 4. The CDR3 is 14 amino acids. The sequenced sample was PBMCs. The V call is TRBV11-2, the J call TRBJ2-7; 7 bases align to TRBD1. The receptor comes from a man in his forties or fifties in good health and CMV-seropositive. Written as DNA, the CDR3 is TGTGCCAGCAGCAAGACAGGGTTCTCCTACGAGCAGTACTTC. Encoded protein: CASSKTGFSYEQYF.